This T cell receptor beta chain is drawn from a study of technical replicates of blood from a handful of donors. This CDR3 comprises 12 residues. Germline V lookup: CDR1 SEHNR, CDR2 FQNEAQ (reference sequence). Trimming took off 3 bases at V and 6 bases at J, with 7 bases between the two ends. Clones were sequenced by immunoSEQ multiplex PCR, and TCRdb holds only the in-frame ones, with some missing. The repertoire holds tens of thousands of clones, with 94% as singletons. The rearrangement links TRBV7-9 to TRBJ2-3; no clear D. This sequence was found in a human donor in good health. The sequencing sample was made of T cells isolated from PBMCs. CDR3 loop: CASSFFLDTQYF. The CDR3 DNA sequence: TGTGCCAGCAGCTTCTTTTTGGATACGCAGTATTTT. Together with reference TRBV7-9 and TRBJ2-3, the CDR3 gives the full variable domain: DTGVSQNPRHKITKRGQNVTFRCDPISEHNRLYWYRQTLGQGPEFLTYFQNEAQLEKSRLLSDRFSAERPKGSFSTLEIQRTEQGDSAMYLCASSFFLDTQYFGPGTRLTVL.